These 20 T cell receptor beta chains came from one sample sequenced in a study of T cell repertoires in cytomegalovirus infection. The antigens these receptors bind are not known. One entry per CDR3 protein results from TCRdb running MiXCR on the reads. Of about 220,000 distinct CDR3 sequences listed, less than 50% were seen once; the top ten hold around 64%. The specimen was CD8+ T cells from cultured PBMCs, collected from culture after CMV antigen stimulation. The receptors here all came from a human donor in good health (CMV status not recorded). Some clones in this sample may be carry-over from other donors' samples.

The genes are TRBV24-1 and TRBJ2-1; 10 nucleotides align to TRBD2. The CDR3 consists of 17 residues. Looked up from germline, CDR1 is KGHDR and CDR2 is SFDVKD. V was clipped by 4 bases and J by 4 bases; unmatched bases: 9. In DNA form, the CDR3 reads TGTGCCACCAGTGACTCCTTTAGCGGGGGGCAATACAATGAGCAGTTCTTC. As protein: CATSDSFSGGQYNEQFF.

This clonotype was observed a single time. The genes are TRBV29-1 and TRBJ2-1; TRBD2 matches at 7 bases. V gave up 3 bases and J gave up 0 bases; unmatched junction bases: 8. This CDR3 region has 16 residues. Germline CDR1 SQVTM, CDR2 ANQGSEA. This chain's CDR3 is CSVERLAQSSYNEQFF. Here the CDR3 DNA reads TGCAGCGTTGAGAGACTAGCCCAGAGCTCCTACAATGAGCAGTTCTTC.

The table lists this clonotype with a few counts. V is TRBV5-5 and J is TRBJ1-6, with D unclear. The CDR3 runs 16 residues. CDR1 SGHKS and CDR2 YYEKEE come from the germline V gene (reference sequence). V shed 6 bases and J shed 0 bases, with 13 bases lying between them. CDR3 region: CASIPYLSSYNSPLHF. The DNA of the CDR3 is TGTGCCAGCATCCCGTACCTAAGCTCCTATAATTCACCCCTCCACTTT.

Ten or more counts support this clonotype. The DNA for the CDR3 is TGTGCCAGCAGCTTAACTCCCCTTGGGACAGGGCACAACTATGGCTACACCTTC. Protein product: CASSLTPLGTGHNYGYTF. This chain joins TRBV7-2 and TRBJ1-2; 9 bases map to TRBD1. CDR3 length: 18 amino acids. CDR1 is SGHTA, CDR2 FQGNSA, per germline. The junction had 12 bases not matched to a gene; V was cut back by 2 bases and J by 2 bases.

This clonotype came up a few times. This chain's CDR3 is CASKGGNTEAFF. Here the CDR3 DNA reads TGTGCCAGCAAGGGGGGGAACACTGAAGCTTTCTTT. The rearrangement joins TRBV7-4 to TRBJ1-1; TRBD1 might be the D (6 bases). Per the germline V gene, CDR1 is SGHVT and CDR2 is SQSDAQ. The V end lost 7 bases, the J end lost 1 base, and 7 bases lay between the germline ends. The CDR3 sequence is 12 residues long. Supplemented by reference TRBV7-4 and TRBJ1-1, the full variable domain reads GAGVSQSPRYKVAKRGRDVALRCDSISGHVTLYWYRQTLGQGSEVLTYSQSDAQRDKSGRPSGRFSAERPERSVSTLKIQRTEQGDSAVYLCASKGGNTEAFFGQGTRLTVV.

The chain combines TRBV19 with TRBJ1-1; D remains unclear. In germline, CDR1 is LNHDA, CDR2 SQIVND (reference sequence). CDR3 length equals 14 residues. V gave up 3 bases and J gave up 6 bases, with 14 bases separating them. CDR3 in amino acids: CASSINYGVPEAFF. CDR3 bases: TGTGCCAGTAGTATCAATTATGGCGTCCCTGAAGCTTTCTTT.

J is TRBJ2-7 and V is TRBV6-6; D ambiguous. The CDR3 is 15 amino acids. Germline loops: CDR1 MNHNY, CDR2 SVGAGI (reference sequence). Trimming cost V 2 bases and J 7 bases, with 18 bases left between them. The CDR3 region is CASSYLDGNLLEQYF. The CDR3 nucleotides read TGTGCCAGCAGTTACCTGGACGGAAACCTCCTGGAGCAGTACTTC.

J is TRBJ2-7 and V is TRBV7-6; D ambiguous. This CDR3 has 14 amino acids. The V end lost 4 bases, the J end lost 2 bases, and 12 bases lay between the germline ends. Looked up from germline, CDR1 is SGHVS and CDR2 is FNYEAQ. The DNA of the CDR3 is TGTGCCAGCAGCTCCAGGAGTAGCCCCTACGAGCAGTACTTC. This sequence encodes CASSSRSSPYEQYF.

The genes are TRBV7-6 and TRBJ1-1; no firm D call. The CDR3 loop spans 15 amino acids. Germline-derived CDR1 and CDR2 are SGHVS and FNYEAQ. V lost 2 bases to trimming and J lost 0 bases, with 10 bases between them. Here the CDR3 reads CASSLRADMNTEAFF. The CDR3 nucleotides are TGTGCCAGCAGCTTAAGGGCGGATATGAACACTGAAGCTTTCTTT.

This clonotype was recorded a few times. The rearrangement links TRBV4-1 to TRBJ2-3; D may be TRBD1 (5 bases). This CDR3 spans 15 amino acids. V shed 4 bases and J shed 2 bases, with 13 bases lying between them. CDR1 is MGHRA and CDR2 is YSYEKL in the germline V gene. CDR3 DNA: TGCGCCAGCAGCCCCGCTAGGGGTTTCACAGATACGCAGTATTTT. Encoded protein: CASSPARGFTDTQYF.

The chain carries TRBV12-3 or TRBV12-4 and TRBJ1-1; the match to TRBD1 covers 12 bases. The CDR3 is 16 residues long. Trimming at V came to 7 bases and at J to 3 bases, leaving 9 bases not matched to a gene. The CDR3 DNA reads TGTGCCAGCATACCCGGGACAGGGGGCGCCTACACTGAAGCTTTCTTT. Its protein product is CASIPGTGGAYTEAFF.

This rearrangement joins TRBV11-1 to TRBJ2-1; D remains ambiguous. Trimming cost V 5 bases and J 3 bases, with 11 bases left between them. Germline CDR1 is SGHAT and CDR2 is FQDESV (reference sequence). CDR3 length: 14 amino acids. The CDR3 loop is CASSAGPYYNEQFF. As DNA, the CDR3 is TGTGCCAGCAGCGCCGGGCCGTACTACAATGAGCAGTTCTTC.

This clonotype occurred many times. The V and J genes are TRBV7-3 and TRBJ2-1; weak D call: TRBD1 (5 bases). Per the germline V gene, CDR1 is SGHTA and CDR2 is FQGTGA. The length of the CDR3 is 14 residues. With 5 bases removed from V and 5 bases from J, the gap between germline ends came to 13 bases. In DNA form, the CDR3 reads TGTGCCAGCAGCCCCGGAAGGGGCAACAATGAGCAGTTCTTC. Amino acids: CASSPGRGNNEQFF.

This CDR3 reads CASSLRQGTGDEQFF. The CDR3 DNA sequence: TGTGCCAGCAGCTTGCGACAGGGGACCGGGGATGAGCAGTTCTTC. This sequence joins TRBV7-3 and TRBJ2-1; 8 nucleotides match TRBD1. J was trimmed by 8 bases and V by 3 bases; bases with no gene match: 9. The CDR3 loop spans 15 amino acids. CDR1 and CDR2 (germline): SGHTA, FQGTGA. The entire variable domain, with the rest obtained from reference TRBV7-3 and TRBJ2-1, is as follows: GAGVSQTPSNKVTEKGKYVELRCDPISGHTALYWYRQSLGQGPEFLIYFQGTGAADDSGLPNDRFFAVRPEGSVSTLKIQRTERGDSAVYLCASSLRQGTGDEQFFGPGTRLTVL.

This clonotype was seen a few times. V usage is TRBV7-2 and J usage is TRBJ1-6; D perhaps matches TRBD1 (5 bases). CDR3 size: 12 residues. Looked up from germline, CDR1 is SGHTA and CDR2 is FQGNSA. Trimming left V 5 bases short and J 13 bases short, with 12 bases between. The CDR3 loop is CASSQGPGPLHF. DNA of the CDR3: TGTGCCAGCAGCCAGGGCCCGGGGCCCCTCCACTTT.

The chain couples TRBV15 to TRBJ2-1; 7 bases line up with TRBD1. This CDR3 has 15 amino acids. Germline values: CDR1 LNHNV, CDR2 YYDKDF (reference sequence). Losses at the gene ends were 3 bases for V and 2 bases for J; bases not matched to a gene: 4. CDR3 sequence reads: CATSSSGTAYNEQFF. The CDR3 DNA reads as TGTGCCACCAGCAGCTCCGGGACAGCCTACAATGAGCAGTTCTTC.

The CDR3 DNA reads as TGTGCCACCGCAGACAGGGGGCAACAGCCCCAGCATTTT. This encodes CATADRGQQPQHF. The V call is TRBV24-1, the J call TRBJ1-5; 10 positions match TRBD1. The V and J ends lost 9 bases and 7 bases, in that order; junction bases with no gene match: 5. The CDR3 is 13 amino acids. CDR1 is KGHDR and CDR2 is SFDVKD in the germline V gene.

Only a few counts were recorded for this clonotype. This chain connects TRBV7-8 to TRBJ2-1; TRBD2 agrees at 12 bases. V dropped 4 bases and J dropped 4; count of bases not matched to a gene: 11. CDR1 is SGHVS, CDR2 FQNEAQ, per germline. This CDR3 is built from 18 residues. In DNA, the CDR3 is TGTGCCAGCAGCTCCTCGGGACTAGCGGGTATCAGATACAATGAGCAGTTCTTC. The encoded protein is CASSSSGLAGIRYNEQFF.

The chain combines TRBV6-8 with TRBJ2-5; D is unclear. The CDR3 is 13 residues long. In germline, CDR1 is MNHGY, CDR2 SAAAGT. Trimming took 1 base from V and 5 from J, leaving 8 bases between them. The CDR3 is CASSYFLGETQYF. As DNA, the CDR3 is TGTGCCAGCAGTTACTTTCTAGGGGAGACCCAGTACTTC.

CDR3 sequence (DNA): TGTGCCAGCAGCTACCTCAGGGGTCAGAATGAGCAGTTCTTC. Its translation: CASSYLRGQNEQFF. The V call is TRBV7-8, the J call TRBJ2-1; D is perhaps TRBD1 (6 bases). Germline CDR1 and CDR2: SGHVS and FQNEAQ. CDR3 length equals 14 residues. The V gene lost 4 bases and the J gene lost 7 bases, with 14 bases spanning the gap.